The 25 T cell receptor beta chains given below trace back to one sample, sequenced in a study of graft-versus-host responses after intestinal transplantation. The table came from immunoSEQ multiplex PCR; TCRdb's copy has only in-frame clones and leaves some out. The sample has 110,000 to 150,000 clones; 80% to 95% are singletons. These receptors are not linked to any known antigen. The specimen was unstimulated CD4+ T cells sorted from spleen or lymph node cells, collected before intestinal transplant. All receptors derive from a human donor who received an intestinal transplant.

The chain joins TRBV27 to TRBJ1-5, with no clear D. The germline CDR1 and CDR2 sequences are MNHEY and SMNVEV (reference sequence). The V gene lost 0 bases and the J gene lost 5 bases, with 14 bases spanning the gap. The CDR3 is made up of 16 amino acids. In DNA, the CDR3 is TGTGCCAGCAGTTTATCTACGGGTCGGGTTGATCAGCCCCAGCATTTT. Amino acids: CASSLSTGRVDQPQHF.

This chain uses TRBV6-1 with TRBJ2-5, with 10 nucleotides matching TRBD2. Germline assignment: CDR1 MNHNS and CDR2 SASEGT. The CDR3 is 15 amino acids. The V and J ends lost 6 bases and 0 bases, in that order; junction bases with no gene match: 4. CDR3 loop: CASSRTSGDQETQYF. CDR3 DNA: TGTGCCAGCAGCCGGACTAGCGGAGACCAAGAGACCCAGTACTTC.

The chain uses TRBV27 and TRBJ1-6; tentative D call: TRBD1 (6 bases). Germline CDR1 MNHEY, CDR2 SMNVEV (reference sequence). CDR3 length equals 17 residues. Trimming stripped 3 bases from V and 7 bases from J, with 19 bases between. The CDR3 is CASSFSLPGHNNSPLHF. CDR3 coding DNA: TGTGCCAGCAGTTTTTCTCTGCCGGGACATAACAATTCACCCCTCCACTTT.

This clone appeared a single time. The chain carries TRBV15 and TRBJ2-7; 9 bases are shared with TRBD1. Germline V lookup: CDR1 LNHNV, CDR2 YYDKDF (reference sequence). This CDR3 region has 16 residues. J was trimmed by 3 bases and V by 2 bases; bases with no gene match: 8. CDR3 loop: CATSRNTGTGSYEQYF. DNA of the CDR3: TGTGCCACCAGCAGAAACACCGGGACAGGGAGCTACGAGCAGTACTTC.

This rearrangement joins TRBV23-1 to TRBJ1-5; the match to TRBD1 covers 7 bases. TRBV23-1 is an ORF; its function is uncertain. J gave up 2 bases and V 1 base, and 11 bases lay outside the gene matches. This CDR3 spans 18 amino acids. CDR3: CASSQFSRGGVGNQPQHF. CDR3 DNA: TGCGCCAGCAGTCAATTCTCCCGAGGGGGCGTGGGCAATCAGCCCCAGCATTTT.

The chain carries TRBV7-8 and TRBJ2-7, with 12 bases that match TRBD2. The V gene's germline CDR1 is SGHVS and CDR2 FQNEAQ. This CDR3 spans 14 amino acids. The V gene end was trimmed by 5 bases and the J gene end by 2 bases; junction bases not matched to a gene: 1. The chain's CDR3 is CASSRLAGAYEQYF. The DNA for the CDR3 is TGTGCCAGCAGCCGACTAGCGGGAGCCTACGAGCAGTACTTC.

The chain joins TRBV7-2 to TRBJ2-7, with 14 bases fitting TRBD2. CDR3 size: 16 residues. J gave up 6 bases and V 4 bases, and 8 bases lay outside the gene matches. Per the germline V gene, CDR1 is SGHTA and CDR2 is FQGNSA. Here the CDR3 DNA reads TGTGCCAGCAGCTGGGGACTAGCGGGAGCCTCCGGCGAGCAGTACTTC. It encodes CASSWGLAGASGEQYF.

The CDR3 is CASSQDPPQGLNEKLFF. CDR3 nucleotides: TGCGCCAGCAGCCAAGACCCCCCCCAGGGGTTAAATGAAAAACTGTTTTTT. V gene TRBV4-1 combines with J gene TRBJ1-4, with D possibly TRBD1 on 6 matching bases. The germline CDR1 and CDR2 sequences are MGHRA and YSYEKL. The CDR3 is 17 amino acids. Trimming cost V 0 bases and J 5 bases, with 16 bases left between them.

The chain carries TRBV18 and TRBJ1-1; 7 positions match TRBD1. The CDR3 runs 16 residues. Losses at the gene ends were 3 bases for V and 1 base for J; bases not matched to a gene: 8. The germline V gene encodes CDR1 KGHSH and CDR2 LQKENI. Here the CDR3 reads CASSPRQGMGNTEAFF. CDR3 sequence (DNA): TGTGCCAGCTCACCCCGACAGGGAATGGGGAACACTGAAGCTTTCTTT.

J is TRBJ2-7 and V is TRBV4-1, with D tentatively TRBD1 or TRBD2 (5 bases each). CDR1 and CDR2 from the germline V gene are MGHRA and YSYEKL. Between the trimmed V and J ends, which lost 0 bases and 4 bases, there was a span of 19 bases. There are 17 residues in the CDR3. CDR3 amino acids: CASSQDSLTQGDYEQYF. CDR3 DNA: TGCGCCAGCAGCCAAGATTCCTTGACGCAGGGAGATTACGAGCAGTACTTC.

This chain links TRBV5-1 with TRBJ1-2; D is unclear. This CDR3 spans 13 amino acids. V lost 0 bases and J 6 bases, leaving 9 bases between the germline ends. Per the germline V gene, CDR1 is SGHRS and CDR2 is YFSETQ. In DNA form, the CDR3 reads TGCGCCAGCAGCTTGGTTGGGTTACATGGCTACACCTTC. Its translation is CASSLVGLHGYTF.

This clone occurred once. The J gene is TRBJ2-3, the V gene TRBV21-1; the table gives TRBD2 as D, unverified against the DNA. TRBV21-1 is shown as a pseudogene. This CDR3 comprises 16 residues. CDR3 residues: CASSISGRDSTDTQYF. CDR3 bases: TGTGCCAGCAGTATTAGCGGGAGGGATAGCACAGATACGCAGTATTTT.

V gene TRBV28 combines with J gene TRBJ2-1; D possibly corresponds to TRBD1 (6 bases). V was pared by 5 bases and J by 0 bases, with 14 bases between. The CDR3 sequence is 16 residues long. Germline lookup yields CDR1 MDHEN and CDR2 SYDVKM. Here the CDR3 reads CASSPQGLSSYNEQFF. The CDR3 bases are TGTGCCAGCAGTCCCCAGGGGCTGAGCTCCTACAATGAGCAGTTCTTC.

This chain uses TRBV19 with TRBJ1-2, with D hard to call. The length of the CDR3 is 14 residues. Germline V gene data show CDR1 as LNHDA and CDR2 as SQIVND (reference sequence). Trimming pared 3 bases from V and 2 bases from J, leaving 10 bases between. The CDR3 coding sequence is TGTGCCAGTAGTATGAAGGGCTCGAACTATGGCTACACCTTC. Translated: CASSMKGSNYGYTF. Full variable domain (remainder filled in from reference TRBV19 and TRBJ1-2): DGGITQSPKYLFRKEGQNVTLSCEQNLNHDAMYWYRQDPGQGLRLIYYSQIVNDFQKGDIAEGYSVSREKKESFPLTVTSAQKNPTAFYLCASSMKGSNYGYTFGSGTRLTVV.

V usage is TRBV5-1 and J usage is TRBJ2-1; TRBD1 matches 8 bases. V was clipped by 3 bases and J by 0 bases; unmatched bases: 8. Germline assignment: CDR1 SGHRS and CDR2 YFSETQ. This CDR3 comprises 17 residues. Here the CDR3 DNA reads TGCGCCAGCAGCTCCAGACCCGGGACAGGCTCCTACAATGAGCAGTTCTTC. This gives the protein CASSSRPGTGSYNEQFF.

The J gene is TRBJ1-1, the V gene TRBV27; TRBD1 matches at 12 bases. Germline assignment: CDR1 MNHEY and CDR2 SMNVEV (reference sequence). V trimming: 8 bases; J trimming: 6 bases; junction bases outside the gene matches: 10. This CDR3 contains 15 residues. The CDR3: CASGYRDRGLAEAFF. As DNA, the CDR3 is TGTGCCAGCGGGTACCGGGACAGGGGGCTCGCTGAAGCTTTCTTT.

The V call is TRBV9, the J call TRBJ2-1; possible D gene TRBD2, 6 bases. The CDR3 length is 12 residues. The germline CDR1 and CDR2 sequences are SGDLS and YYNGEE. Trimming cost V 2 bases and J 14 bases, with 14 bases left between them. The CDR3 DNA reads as TGTGCCAGCAGCGTTCCCAACAGGAGGGAGTTCTTC. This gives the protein CASSVPNRREFF.

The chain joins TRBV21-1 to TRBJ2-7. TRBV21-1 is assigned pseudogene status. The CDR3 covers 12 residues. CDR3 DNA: TGTGCCAGCAGCATCCCCTCCTACGAGCAGTACTTC. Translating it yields CASSIPSYEQYF.

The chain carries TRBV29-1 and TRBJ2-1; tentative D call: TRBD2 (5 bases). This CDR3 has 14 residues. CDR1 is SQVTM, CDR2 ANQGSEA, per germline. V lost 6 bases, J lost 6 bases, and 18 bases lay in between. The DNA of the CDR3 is TGCAGCGTGGCACCGGGAAGGTCTAGCAATGAGCAGTTCTTC. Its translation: CSVAPGRSSNEQFF.

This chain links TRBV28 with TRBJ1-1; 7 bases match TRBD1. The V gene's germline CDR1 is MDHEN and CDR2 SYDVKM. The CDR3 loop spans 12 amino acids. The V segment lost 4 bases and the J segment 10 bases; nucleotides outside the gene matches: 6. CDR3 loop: CASSSTSGGAFF. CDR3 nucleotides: TGTGCCAGCAGTTCAACCTCAGGGGGAGCTTTCTTT.

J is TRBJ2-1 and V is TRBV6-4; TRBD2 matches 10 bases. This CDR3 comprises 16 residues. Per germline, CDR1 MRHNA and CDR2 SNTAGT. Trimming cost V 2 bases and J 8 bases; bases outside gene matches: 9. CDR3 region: CASSDRAGGPVDEQFF. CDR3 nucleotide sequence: TGTGCCAGCAGTGACCGAGCGGGAGGGCCGGTCGATGAGCAGTTCTTC.

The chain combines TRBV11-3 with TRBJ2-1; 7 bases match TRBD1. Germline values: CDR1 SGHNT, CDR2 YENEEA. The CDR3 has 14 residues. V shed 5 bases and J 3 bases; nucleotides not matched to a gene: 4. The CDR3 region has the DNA TGTGCCAGCAGCCCGGGGACAGTCTACAATGAGCAGTTCTTC. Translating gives CASSPGTVYNEQFF.

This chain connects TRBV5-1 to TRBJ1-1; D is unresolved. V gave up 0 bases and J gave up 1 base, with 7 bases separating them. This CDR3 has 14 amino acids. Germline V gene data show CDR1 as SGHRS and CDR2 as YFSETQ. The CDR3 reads CASSLDRWNTEAFF. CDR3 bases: TGCGCCAGCAGCTTGGACAGATGGAACACTGAAGCTTTCTTT.

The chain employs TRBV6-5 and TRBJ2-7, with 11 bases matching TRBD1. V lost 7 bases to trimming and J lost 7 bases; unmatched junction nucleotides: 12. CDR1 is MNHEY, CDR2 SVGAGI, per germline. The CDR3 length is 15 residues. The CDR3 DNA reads TGTGCCAGCAACTCTCCGGACAGGGGGCATGAAGAGCAGTACTTC. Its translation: CASNSPDRGHEEQYF.

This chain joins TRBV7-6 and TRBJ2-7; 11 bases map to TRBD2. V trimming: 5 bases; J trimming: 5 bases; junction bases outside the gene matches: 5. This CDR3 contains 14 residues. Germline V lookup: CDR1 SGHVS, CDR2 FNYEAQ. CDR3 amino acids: CASSGGTSGNEQYF. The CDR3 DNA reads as TGTGCCAGCAGCGGCGGGACTAGCGGAAACGAGCAGTACTTC. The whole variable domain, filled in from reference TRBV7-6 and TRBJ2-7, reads GAGVSQSPRYKVTKRGQDVALRCDPISGHVSLYWYRQALGQGPEFLTYFNYEAQQDKSGLPNDRFSAERPEGSISTLTIQRTEQRDSAMYRCASSGGTSGNEQYFGPGTRLTVT.